These T cell receptor beta chains were read from a single sample in a study of T cell changes during pregnancy in multiple sclerosis. Assay used: immunoSEQ multiplex PCR; TCRdb lists only in-frame clones, some missing. The sample records under 40,000 clones, 90% being singletons. The material sequenced was CD8+ T cells from peripheral blood mononuclear cells, taken in the first trimester of pregnancy. Receptor source: a female donor with multiple sclerosis, enrolled in a pregnancy study. The CDR3 runs from the conserved cysteine through the conserved F or W. The order of the fields is J gene, V gene, CDR3 protein.

TRBJ1-1 TRBV15 CATSRDGGPRTEAFF
TRBJ2-7 TRBV9 CASSRRDTQYEQYF
TRBJ2-1 TRBV29-1 CSVVGQGVNEQFF
TRBJ2-5 TRBV9 CASSVDPGDREETQYF
TRBJ1-1 TRBV4-3 CASSQDRSTEAFF
TRBJ2-1 TRBV6-1 CASSELVSSYNEQFF
TRBJ2-7 TRBV2 CASSDRDRTYEQYF
TRBJ2-3 TRBV6-1 CASSRAGGTYTQYF
TRBJ1-4 TRBV28 CASSVTTRTVVEKLFF
TRBJ2-1 TRBV5-6 CASSNGQGNEQFF
TRBJ2-1 TRBV5-1 CASQFPTSGRYGEQFF
TRBJ2-1 TRBV10-3 CAISEGRRGAESYNEQFF
TRBJ2-3 TRBV7-9 CASSSRQDLADTQYF
TRBJ2-3 TRBV2 CASTRSGSSTDTQYF
TRBJ2-1 TRBV7-9 CASSSPGTSGGSSYNEQFF
TRBJ2-2 TRBV5-1 CASSRPKQGAASGSRAGELFF
TRBJ2-5 TRBV2 CASSGWTSGRGETQYF
TRBJ2-1 TRBV9 CASSFGLAGGNEQFF
TRBJ1-4 TRBV6-6 CASSYTGTGVEKLFF
TRBJ2-2 TRBV7-9 CASSPRTSGKTPGELFF
TRBJ1-6 TRBV6-5 CASRKGQGFNSPLHF
TRBJ2-1 TRBV7-2 CASSLRDNSYNEQFF
TRBJ2-1 TRBV28 CASSLFRVSYNEQFF
TRBJ2-7 TRBV2 CASRPQGAGEQYF
TRBJ2-7 TRBV9 CASSPEGANYEQYF
TRBJ2-6 TRBV19 CASSNPRVAGANVLTF
TRBJ2-1 TRBV19 CASSQAVRGYNEQFF
TRBJ1-1 TRBV7-7 CASSPPETGNTEAFF
TRBJ2-1 TRBV19 CASNIIGGNNEQFF
TRBJ2-7 TRBV6-1 CASSEAWAEQYF
TRBJ1-5 TRBV27 CASSLSRASNQPQHF
TRBJ2-3 TRBV4-1 CASSQVEAMDTQYF
TRBJ2-1 TRBV9 CASSPRLAGSYNEQFF
TRBJ2-7 TRBV28 CATWGGEQYF
TRBJ2-2 TRBV19 CASSILSTGELFF
TRBJ1-1 TRBV30 CAWASGYTEAFF
TRBJ2-3 TRBV19 CASGADTQYF
TRBJ2-3 TRBV6-1 CASSGGGDTDTQYF
TRBJ1-3 TRBV7-2 CASSPGRGNTIYF
TRBJ2-7 TRBV19 CASSMGLGGEQYF
TRBJ2-2 TRBV29-1 CSFQAENTGELFF
TRBJ2-7 TRBV6-5 CASSAGETYEQYF
TRBJ2-1 TRBV9 CASSVGTSGSHEQFF
TRBJ1-2 TRBV7-2 CASSLWGVNYTF
TRBJ2-3 TRBV28 CASSFGQNTDTQYF
TRBJ2-1 TRBV9 CASSTGQETMVF
TRBJ1-4 TRBV6-5 CASRNRQANEKLFF
TRBJ2-5 TRBV5-1 CASSLDRGWQETQYF
TRBJ2-7 TRBV2 CASYREGHYEQYF
TRBJ2-7 TRBV7-2 CASSSLRGVNEQYF
TRBJ2-1 TRBV27 CASSPTSGRFNEQFF